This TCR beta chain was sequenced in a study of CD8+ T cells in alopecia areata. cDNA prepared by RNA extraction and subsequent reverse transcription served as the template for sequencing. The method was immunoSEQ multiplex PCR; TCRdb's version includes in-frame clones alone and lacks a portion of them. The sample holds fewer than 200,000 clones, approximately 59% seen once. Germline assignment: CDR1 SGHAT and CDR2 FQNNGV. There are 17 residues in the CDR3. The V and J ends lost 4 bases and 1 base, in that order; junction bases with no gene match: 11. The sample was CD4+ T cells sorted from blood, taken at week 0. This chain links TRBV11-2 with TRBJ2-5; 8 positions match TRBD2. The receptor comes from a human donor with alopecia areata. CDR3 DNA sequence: TGTGCCAGCAGCTCCGTCGAGCGGGGGCCCCGCCAAGAGACCCAGTACTTC. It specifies CASSSVERGPRQETQYF.